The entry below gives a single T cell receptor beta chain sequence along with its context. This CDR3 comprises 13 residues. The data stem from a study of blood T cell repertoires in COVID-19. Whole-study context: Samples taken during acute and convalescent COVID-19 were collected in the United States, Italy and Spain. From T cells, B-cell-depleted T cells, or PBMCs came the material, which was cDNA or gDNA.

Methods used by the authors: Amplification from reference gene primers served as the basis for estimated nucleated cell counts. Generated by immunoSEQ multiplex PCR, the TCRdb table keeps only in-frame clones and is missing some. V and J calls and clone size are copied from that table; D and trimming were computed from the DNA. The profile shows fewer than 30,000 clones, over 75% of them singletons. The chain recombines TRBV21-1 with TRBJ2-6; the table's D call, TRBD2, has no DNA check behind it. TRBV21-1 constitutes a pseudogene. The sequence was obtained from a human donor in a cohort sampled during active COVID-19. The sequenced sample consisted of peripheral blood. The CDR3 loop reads CASKSEGANVLTF. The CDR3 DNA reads TGTGCCAGCAAATCGGAGGGGGCCAACGTCCTGACTTTC.